This TCR beta chain comes out of a study of T cell responses to AZD1222 COVID-19 vaccine. Overall study findings and caveats: The number of AZD1222 recipients seropositive at baseline was only 6 or 7.

A word on this clone: What it binds is not known.

Germline trimming cut 6 bases from V and 7 bases from J; bases unmatched to any gene: 6. The CDR3 has 14 residues. Germline V CDR1 and CDR2: MDHEN, SYDVKM. Produced via immunoSEQ multiplex PCR; TCRdb's table is partial and in-frame only. This sample has approximately 120,000 clones, with approximately 90% found just once. This TCR came from an adult in good health. The specimen comprised peripheral blood, sampled on day 0 of AZD1222 vaccination. The chain has TRBV28 and TRBJ1-6; 7 bases are shared with TRBD1. The CDR3 is CASSRTGVNSPLHF. The CDR3 DNA reads as TGTGCCAGCAGCCGCACAGGGGTCAATTCACCCCTCCACTTT.